These T cell receptor beta chains were read from a single sample in a study of T cells in Graves' hyperthyroidism and ophthalmopathy. TCRdb re-derived calls from the multiplex PCR reads in MiXCR, one entry per CDR3 protein. Here the sample spans some 400,000 distinct CDR3 sequences, approximately 12% being singletons. The source material was blood. The receptor source for this set is a young man with Graves' hyperthyroidism that later progressed to Graves' ophthalmopathy. CDR3s include the opening cysteine and the closing phenylalanine or tryptophan. D genes are given only for firm matches. Where a row states a size, it is once, few, many or the class of an expanded clone; other rows omit it.

CDR3 protein: CSVLAGLANYGYTF
CDR3 DNA: TGCAGCGTTTTGGCGGGTTTGGCTAACTATGGCTACACCTTC
clone size: many
D gene: .
J gene: TRBJ1-2
CDR3 length: 14
V gene: TRBV29-1

CDR3 protein: CSVDLAGGPSRSYNEQFF
CDR3 DNA: TGCAGCGTTGACTTAGCGGGGGGGCCTTCAAGATCCTACAATGAGCAGTTCTTC
clone size: few
D gene: TRBD2
J gene: TRBJ2-1
CDR3 length: 18
V gene: TRBV29-1

CDR3 protein: CASRGRMNTEAFF
CDR3 DNA: TGTGCCAGCAGAGGTAGGATGAACACTGAAGCTTTCTTT
clone size: many
D gene: .
J gene: TRBJ1-1
CDR3 length: 13
V gene: TRBV12-3/TRBV12-4

CDR3 protein: CASSQYSENGGYTF
CDR3 DNA: TGTGCCAGCAGCCAATATTCAGAGAACGGGGGCTACACCTTC
clone size: many
D gene: .
J gene: TRBJ1-2
CDR3 length: 14
V gene: TRBV16

CDR3 protein: CASSDGQGPALIHEQYF
CDR3 DNA: TGTGCCAGCAGCGACGGACAGGGGCCGGCCCTTATCCACGAGCAGTACTTC
clone size: many
D gene: TRBD1
J gene: TRBJ2-7
CDR3 length: 17
V gene: TRBV11-2

CDR3 protein: CASSEVRHNEQFF
CDR3 DNA: TGTGCCAGCAGCGAGGTGCGCCACAATGAGCAGTTCTTC
clone size: .
D gene: .
J gene: TRBJ2-1
CDR3 length: 13
V gene: TRBV28

CDR3 protein: CASSVELDSNTEAFF
CDR3 DNA: TGTGCCAGCAGCGTAGAGCTAGACAGTAACACTGAAGCTTTCTTT
clone size: many
D gene: .
J gene: TRBJ1-1
CDR3 length: 15
V gene: TRBV9

CDR3 protein: CASSSTSGGVTIQFF
CDR3 DNA: TGTGCCAGCAGCTCGACTAGCGGGGGGGTTACAATCCAGTTCTTC
clone size: many
D gene: TRBD2
J gene: TRBJ2-1
CDR3 length: 15
V gene: TRBV28

CDR3 protein: CAGRAGGHGYTF
CDR3 DNA: TGTGCCGGCAGGGCAGGGGGTCACGGCTACACCTTC
clone size: .
D gene: TRBD1
J gene: TRBJ1-2
CDR3 length: 12
V gene: TRBV12-3/TRBV12-4

CDR3 protein: CAVATSGGRTDTQYF
CDR3 DNA: TGTGCCGTCGCGACTAGCGGGGGTCGGACAGATACGCAGTATTTT
clone size: few
D gene: TRBD2
J gene: TRBJ2-3
CDR3 length: 15
V gene: TRBV10-3

CDR3 protein: CASSKPGQQNTEAFF
CDR3 DNA: TGTGCCAGCAGTAAACCGGGACAGCAGAACACTGAAGCTTTCTTT
clone size: .
D gene: TRBD1
J gene: TRBJ1-1
CDR3 length: 15
V gene: TRBV27

CDR3 protein: CASSLRTERGYGYTF
CDR3 DNA: TGTGCCAGCTCACTGAGGACAGAGCGGGGCTATGGCTACACCTTC
clone size: few
D gene: .
J gene: TRBJ1-2
CDR3 length: 15
V gene: TRBV18

CDR3 protein: CASSLGQGTEQFF
CDR3 DNA: TGTGCCAGCAGCTTGGGACAGGGCACTGAGCAGTTCTTC
clone size: many
D gene: TRBD1
J gene: TRBJ2-1
CDR3 length: 13
V gene: TRBV7-9

CDR3 protein: CASSLDRDRTDTQYF
CDR3 DNA: TGTGCCAGCAGCTTAGACAGGGATAGGACAGATACGCAGTATTTT
clone size: many
D gene: .
J gene: TRBJ2-3
CDR3 length: 15
V gene: TRBV7-9

CDR3 protein: CASSPGTPNNEQFF
CDR3 DNA: TGTGCCAGCAGCCCCGGGACACCTAACAATGAGCAGTTCTTC
clone size: many
D gene: .
J gene: TRBJ2-1
CDR3 length: 14
V gene: TRBV7-8

CDR3 protein: CASSQDPMNTEAFF
CDR3 DNA: TGCGCCAGCAGCCAAGATCCCATGAACACTGAAGCTTTCTTT
clone size: few
D gene: .
J gene: TRBJ1-1
CDR3 length: 14
V gene: TRBV4-1

CDR3 protein: CASSLTPGQLFTEAFF
CDR3 DNA: TGTGCCAGCAGCCTAACCCCGGGACAGCTCTTCACTGAAGCTTTCTTT
clone size: few
D gene: TRBD1
J gene: TRBJ1-1
CDR3 length: 16
V gene: TRBV3-1

CDR3 protein: CASSLGAPNTDTQYF
CDR3 DNA: TGTGCCAGCAGCTTGGGGGCCCCAAACACAGATACGCAGTATTTT
clone size: .
D gene: .
J gene: TRBJ2-3
CDR3 length: 15
V gene: TRBV5-4

CDR3 protein: CASSLANRDRVDEQYF
CDR3 DNA: TGCGCCAGCAGCTTGGCTAACCGGGACAGGGTCGACGAGCAGTACTTC
clone size: many
D gene: TRBD1
J gene: TRBJ2-7
CDR3 length: 16
V gene: TRBV5-1

CDR3 protein: CASSLALDRESPLHF
CDR3 DNA: TGTGCCAGCAGCTTAGCCTTGGACAGAGAATCACCCCTCCACTTT
clone size: .
D gene: .
J gene: TRBJ1-6
CDR3 length: 15
V gene: TRBV7-9

CDR3 protein: CASRPPGHVNTEAFF
CDR3 DNA: TGTGCCAGTAGACCCCCTGGGCACGTGAACACTGAAGCTTTCTTT
clone size: many
D gene: .
J gene: TRBJ1-1
CDR3 length: 15
V gene: TRBV19

CDR3 protein: CASSPAGTGMLYEQYF
CDR3 DNA: TGTGCCAGCAGCCCGGCCGGGACAGGGATGTTATACGAGCAGTACTTC
clone size: many
D gene: TRBD1
J gene: TRBJ2-7
CDR3 length: 16
V gene: TRBV16

CDR3 protein: CASSQEGANSPLHF
CDR3 DNA: TGCGCCAGCAGCCAAGAGGGCGCGAATTCACCCCTCCACTTT
clone size: few
D gene: .
J gene: TRBJ1-6
CDR3 length: 14
V gene: TRBV4-1

CDR3 protein: CSARPGQVNTGELFF
CDR3 DNA: TGCAGTGCTAGGCCGGGACAGGTGAACACCGGGGAGCTGTTTTTT
clone size: .
D gene: TRBD1
J gene: TRBJ2-2
CDR3 length: 15
V gene: TRBV20-1

CDR3 protein: CASSLAGELFF
CDR3 DNA: TGTGCCAGCAGCTTAGCCGGGGAGCTGTTTTTT
clone size: many
D gene: .
J gene: TRBJ2-2
CDR3 length: 11
V gene: TRBV7-8

CDR3 protein: CASSVGRYGYTF
CDR3 DNA: TGTGCCAGCAGCGTAGGTCGCTATGGCTACACCTTC
clone size: few
D gene: .
J gene: TRBJ1-2
CDR3 length: 12
V gene: TRBV9

CDR3 protein: CASSLGRATGELFF
CDR3 DNA: TGTGCCAGCAGTTTGGGGAGGGCCACCGGGGAGCTGTTTTTT
clone size: .
D gene: TRBD2
J gene: TRBJ2-2
CDR3 length: 14
V gene: TRBV7-2

CDR3 protein: CASSGVGGTDTQYF
CDR3 DNA: TGTGCCAGCAGTGGAGTCGGGGGTACAGATACGCAGTATTTT
clone size: many
D gene: .
J gene: TRBJ2-3
CDR3 length: 14
V gene: TRBV2

CDR3 protein: CASTQGGWTQYF
CDR3 DNA: TGTGCCAGCACCCAGGGGGGATGGACCCAGTACTTC
clone size: many
D gene: .
J gene: TRBJ2-5
CDR3 length: 12
V gene: TRBV7-2

CDR3 protein: CASSEVAGGHNEQFF
CDR3 DNA: TGTGCCAGCAGTGAGGTCGCGGGGGGTCACAATGAGCAGTTCTTC
clone size: .
D gene: TRBD2
J gene: TRBJ2-1
CDR3 length: 15
V gene: TRBV2

CDR3 protein: CSASSRDAYEQYF
CDR3 DNA: TGCAGTGCTAGCTCCCGGGATGCGTACGAGCAGTACTTC
clone size: few
D gene: .
J gene: TRBJ2-7
CDR3 length: 13
V gene: TRBV20-1

CDR3 protein: CASKRDGATNEKLFF
CDR3 DNA: TGTGCCAGCAAAAGGGACGGTGCAACTAATGAAAAACTGTTTTTT
clone size: many
D gene: .
J gene: TRBJ1-4
CDR3 length: 15
V gene: TRBV12-3/TRBV12-4

CDR3 protein: CAWTGAPGYNEQFF
CDR3 DNA: TGTGCCTGGACGGGGGCGCCCGGATACAATGAGCAGTTCTTC
clone size: .
D gene: .
J gene: TRBJ2-1
CDR3 length: 14
V gene: TRBV30

CDR3 protein: CASSASKETQYF
CDR3 DNA: TGTGCCAGCAGTGCGAGCAAAGAGACCCAGTACTTC
clone size: many
D gene: .
J gene: TRBJ2-5
CDR3 length: 12
V gene: TRBV12-3/TRBV12-4

CDR3 protein: CSVLLNGYTF
CDR3 DNA: TGCAGCGTGCTACTCAATGGCTACACCTTC
clone size: many
D gene: .
J gene: TRBJ1-2
CDR3 length: 10
V gene: TRBV29-1

CDR3 protein: CASSLAGWGQGPSYEQYF
CDR3 DNA: TGTGCCAGCAGCTTAGCGGGGTGGGGACAGGGACCTTCCTACGAGCAGTACTTC
clone size: few
D gene: TRBD1
J gene: TRBJ2-7
CDR3 length: 18
V gene: TRBV7-2

CDR3 protein: CASSSRQGGNQPQHF
CDR3 DNA: TGTGCCAGCAGCTCCAGACAGGGGGGCAATCAGCCCCAGCATTTT
clone size: many
D gene: TRBD1
J gene: TRBJ1-5
CDR3 length: 15
V gene: TRBV5-6

CDR3 protein: CASSERGRGAFF
CDR3 DNA: TGCGCCAGCAGTGAAAGGGGCAGAGGCGCTTTCTTT
clone size: .
D gene: .
J gene: TRBJ1-1
CDR3 length: 12
V gene: TRBV12-3/TRBV12-4

CDR3 protein: CASSLIVGMNTGELFF
CDR3 DNA: TGTGCCAGCAGTTTAATAGTGGGGATGAACACCGGGGAGCTGTTTTTT
clone size: few
D gene: .
J gene: TRBJ2-2
CDR3 length: 16
V gene: TRBV28

CDR3 protein: CASSIRTSGTDYEQYF
CDR3 DNA: TGTGCCAGCAGTATCAGGACTAGCGGGACCGACTACGAGCAGTACTTC
clone size: many
D gene: TRBD2
J gene: TRBJ2-7
CDR3 length: 16
V gene: TRBV27

CDR3 protein: CSASNNEQFF
CDR3 DNA: TGCAGTGCTAGTAACAATGAGCAGTTCTTC
clone size: .
D gene: .
J gene: TRBJ2-1
CDR3 length: 10
V gene: TRBV20-1

CDR3 protein: CSGSGQNLINMNTEAFF
CDR3 DNA: TGCAGTGGCTCAGGGCAGAATTTAATCAACATGAACACTGAAGCTTTCTTT
clone size: .
D gene: .
J gene: TRBJ1-1
CDR3 length: 17
V gene: TRBV20-1

CDR3 protein: CASSPDTLEAFF
CDR3 DNA: TGTGCCAGCAGCCCGGACACCCTAGAAGCTTTCTTT
clone size: many
D gene: .
J gene: TRBJ1-1
CDR3 length: 12
V gene: TRBV7-9

CDR3 protein: CAISEKGTGSGQYF
CDR3 DNA: TGTGCCATCAGTGAGAAAGGGACAGGGTCTGGGCAGTACTTC
clone size: .
D gene: TRBD1
J gene: TRBJ2-7
CDR3 length: 14
V gene: TRBV10-3

CDR3 protein: CASGPARDTTNYGYTF
CDR3 DNA: TGTGCTAGTGGTCCGGCCCGGGACACCACTAACTATGGCTACACCTTC
clone size: many
D gene: .
J gene: TRBJ1-2
CDR3 length: 16
V gene: TRBV12-5

CDR3 protein: CASSFPWARRIYEQYF
CDR3 DNA: TGTGCCAGCAGCTTTCCCTGGGCCCGACGGATTTACGAGCAGTACTTC
clone size: many
D gene: .
J gene: TRBJ2-7
CDR3 length: 16
V gene: TRBV12-3/TRBV12-4

CDR3 protein: CASSPTLTGRHGYTF
CDR3 DNA: TGTGCCAGCAGTCCCACCCTGACAGGCCGGCATGGCTACACCTTC
clone size: many
D gene: .
J gene: TRBJ1-2
CDR3 length: 15
V gene: TRBV12-3/TRBV12-4

CDR3 protein: CASSLVPDRANTGELFF
CDR3 DNA: TGCGCCAGCAGCTTGGTGCCCGACAGGGCGAACACCGGGGAGCTGTTTTTT
clone size: many
D gene: TRBD1
J gene: TRBJ2-2
CDR3 length: 17
V gene: TRBV5-1

CDR3 protein: CSARTPLLAGETYEQYF
CDR3 DNA: TGCAGTGCTAGAACGCCCTTACTAGCGGGGGAAACCTACGAGCAGTACTTC
clone size: few
D gene: TRBD2
J gene: TRBJ2-7
CDR3 length: 17
V gene: TRBV20-1

CDR3 protein: CASSYKGPNYEQYF
CDR3 DNA: TGTGCCAGCAGTTATAAGGGTCCTAACTACGAGCAGTACTTC
clone size: few
D gene: .
J gene: TRBJ2-7
CDR3 length: 14
V gene: TRBV6-5